This TCR beta chain was sequenced in a study of CD8 T cells in Susac syndrome (dated by TCRdb to about 2019). For context, the study as a whole: Repertoire sequencing was used to test whether CD8+ T cell activation and differentiation in Susac syndrome was antigen driven. On the study overall, not on this receptor specifically: The number of individuals in the TCR sequencing and HLA analysis was recognized as being relatively small.

RNA was extracted using the RNeasy kit, and roughly 0.5 to 1 ug of the RNA was reverse transcribed with random hexamers. TCR beta CDR3 regions were amplified with the immunoSEQ multiplex PCR assay covering 54 Vbeta and 13 Jbeta segments. Bias from PCR amplification was corrected by using a synthetic template baseline for primer optimization and for computational correction. As for the original processing: Reads were annotated to V, D and J genes per IMGT and analyzed with immunoSEQ Analyzer, keeping only productive sequences. To calculate clonality, Shannon entropy was normalized by log2 of the number of productive unique sequences and then subtracted from one. For each patient and control, public and private clones were evaluated among the 100 most prevalent clones. A clone was defined as Susac-specific if it was absent from the healthy and MS cohorts, from some 1,100 published viral clones and from other ImmuneACCESS disease sequences. TCRdb took the public reads, trimmed them with fastp at Q25, ran MiXCR for clone calling and kept in-frame beta chains. Here each entry gathers all rows of one CDR3 protein and keeps the most common genes and DNA. None of the V and J calls come from the authors' own analysis; TCRdb made them. For this sample there are about 210,000 distinct CDR3 sequences; roughly 96% appear just once. Less than 0.095% of the sample is taken by the ten largest.

Peripheral blood CD8+ and CD4+ T cells from healthy donors, Susac syndrome patients and multiple sclerosis patients were profiled by high-throughput TCR beta sequencing. Treatment-naive patients with stable or active relapsing-remitting disease fulfilling revised McDonald criteria were used as multiple sclerosis controls. CD8+ TEMRA cells were enriched by FACS, while bulk CD8+ and CD4+ T cells were purified by magnetic negative isolation. Blood was drawn into EDTA tubes, processed within 24 hours, and PBMCs were isolated by density gradient centrifugation. PBMCs intended for TCR sequencing were frozen in liquid nitrogen and were later thawed in a 37 degrees C water bath. Purity of sorted or isolated CD4+, CD8+ and CD8+ TEMRA cells was at least 90%. As for this clonotype: Its target antigen remains unknown. Per-nucleotide qualities are absent, and no much larger clonotype sits a single base away.

The junction shows trimming of 4 bases on V and 1 base on J, and the gene matches do not reach 9 bases of it. Based on the germline V gene (reference sequence), the CDR1 and CDR2 sequences are SEHNR and FQNEAQ. Measured from the cysteine to the phenylalanine, the CDR3 is 17 residues long. The retained sequence is limited to the CDR3, 51 bases, with the frame set at the first base. The V gene is TRBV7-9 and the J gene is TRBJ1-1; TRBD1 fits 10 bases in the junction. This TCR derives from a human donor with multiple sclerosis. Source material: CD4+ T cells from PBMCs. Here the CDR3 is given as CASSWKGTGASNTEAFF. The DNA sequence is TGTGCCAGCAGCTGGAAGGGGACAGGGGCCTCGAACACTGAAGCTTTCTTT.